Listed here is a single T cell receptor (beta chain). No antigen is known for it. The data were taken from a study of T cells in Graves' hyperthyroidism and ophthalmopathy. RNA transcripts provided the source from which TCR beta CDR3 regions were amplified. Initially, a first-round RT-PCR of the TCR CDR3 employed the HTBI primer set. TCRdb re-analysed the multiplex PCR reads in MiXCR, keeping a single row per CDR3 protein. This sample has some 180,000 distinct CDR3 sequences, with less than 20% found just once. The CDR3 length is 14 residues. V lost 4 bases and J 7 bases, leaving 11 bases between the germline ends. The study, taken as a whole, reports: Peripheral blood also featured most of the thyroid clonotypes expanded above 0.001.

The chain carries TRBV12-3 or TRBV12-4 and TRBJ1-6; TRBD1 might be the D (5 bases). Sequencing was performed on blood. This receptor was taken from a woman aged 45-65 years with Graves' hyperthyroidism. CDR3 bases: TGTGCCAGCAGTTCTGGGACGTTCAATTCACCCCTCCACTTT. Protein: CASSSGTFNSPLHF.